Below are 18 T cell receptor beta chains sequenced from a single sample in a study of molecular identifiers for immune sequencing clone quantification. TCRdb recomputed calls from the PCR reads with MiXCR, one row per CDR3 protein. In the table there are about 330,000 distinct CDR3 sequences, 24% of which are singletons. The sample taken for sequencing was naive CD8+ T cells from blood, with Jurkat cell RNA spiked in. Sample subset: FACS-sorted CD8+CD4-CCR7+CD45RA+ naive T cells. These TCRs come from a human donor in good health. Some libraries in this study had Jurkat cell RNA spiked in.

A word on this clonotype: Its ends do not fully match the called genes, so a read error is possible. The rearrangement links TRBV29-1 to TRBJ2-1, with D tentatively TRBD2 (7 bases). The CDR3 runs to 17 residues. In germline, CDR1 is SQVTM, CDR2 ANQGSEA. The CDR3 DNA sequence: TGCGGCGTTGACCCCACAGGGTTGTTTTTGGGGGGGAATGAGCAGTTCTTC. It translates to CGVDPTGLFLGGNEQFF.

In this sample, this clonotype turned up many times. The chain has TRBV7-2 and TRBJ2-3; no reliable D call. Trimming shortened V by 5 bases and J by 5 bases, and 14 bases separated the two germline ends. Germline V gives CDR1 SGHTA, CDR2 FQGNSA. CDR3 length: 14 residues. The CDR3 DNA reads TGTGCCAGCAGCCAGATCGGACCAGGAGATACGCAGTATTTT. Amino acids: CASSQIGPGDTQYF.

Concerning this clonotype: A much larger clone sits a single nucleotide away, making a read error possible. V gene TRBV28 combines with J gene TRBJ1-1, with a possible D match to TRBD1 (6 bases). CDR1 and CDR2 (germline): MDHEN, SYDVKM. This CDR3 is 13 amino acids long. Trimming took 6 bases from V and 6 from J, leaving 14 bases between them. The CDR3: CASRATGTAEAFF. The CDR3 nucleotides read TGTGCCAGCAGGGCGACAGGTACCGCTGAAGCTTTCTTT. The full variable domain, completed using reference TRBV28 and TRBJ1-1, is DVKVTQSSRYLVKRTGEKVFLECVQDMDHENMFWYRQDPGLGLRLIYFSYDVKMKEKGDIPEGYSVSREKKERFSLILESASTNQTSMYLCASRATGTAEAFFGQGTRLTVV.

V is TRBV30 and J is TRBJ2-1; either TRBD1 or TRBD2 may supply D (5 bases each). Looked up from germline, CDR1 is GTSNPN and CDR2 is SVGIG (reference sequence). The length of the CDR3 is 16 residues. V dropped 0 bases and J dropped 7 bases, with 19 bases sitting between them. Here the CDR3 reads CAWSVDFARGANEQFF. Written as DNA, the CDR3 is TGTGCCTGGAGTGTAGATTTTGCGAGGGGTGCAAATGAGCAGTTCTTC.

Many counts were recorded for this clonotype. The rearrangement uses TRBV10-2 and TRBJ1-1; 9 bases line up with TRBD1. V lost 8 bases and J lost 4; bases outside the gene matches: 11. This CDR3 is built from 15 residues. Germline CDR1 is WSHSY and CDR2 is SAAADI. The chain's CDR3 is CASAGQGVEFTEAFF. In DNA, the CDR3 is TGCGCCAGCGCGGGACAGGGAGTGGAATTCACTGAAGCTTTCTTT.

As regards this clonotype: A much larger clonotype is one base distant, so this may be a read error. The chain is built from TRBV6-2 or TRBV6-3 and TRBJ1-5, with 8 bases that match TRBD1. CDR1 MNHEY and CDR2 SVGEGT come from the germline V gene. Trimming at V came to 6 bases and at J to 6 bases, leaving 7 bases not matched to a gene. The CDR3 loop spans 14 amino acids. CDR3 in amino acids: CASRYRTGIQPQHF. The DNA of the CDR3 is TGTGCCAGCAGGTACCGGACAGGGATTCAGCCCCAGCATTTT.

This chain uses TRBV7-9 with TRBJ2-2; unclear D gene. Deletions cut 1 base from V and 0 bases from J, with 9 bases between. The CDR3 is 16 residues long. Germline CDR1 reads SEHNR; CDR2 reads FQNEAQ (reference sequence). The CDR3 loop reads CASSLGPTSNTGELFF. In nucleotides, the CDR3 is TGTGCCAGCAGCTTAGGTCCGACTTCGAACACCGGGGAGCTGTTTTTT.

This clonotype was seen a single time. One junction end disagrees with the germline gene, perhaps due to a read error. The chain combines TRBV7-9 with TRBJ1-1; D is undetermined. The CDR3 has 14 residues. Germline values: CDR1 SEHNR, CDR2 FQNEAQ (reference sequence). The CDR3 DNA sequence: TGTACCAGCAGCCCAAACGAGGTGAACACTGAAGCTTTCTTT. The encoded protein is CTSSPNEVNTEAFF.

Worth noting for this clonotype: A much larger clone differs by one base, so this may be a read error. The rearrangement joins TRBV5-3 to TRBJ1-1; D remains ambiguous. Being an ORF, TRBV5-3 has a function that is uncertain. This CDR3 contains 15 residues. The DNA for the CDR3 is TGTACCAGCAGCTTGGTAGCAGACCAAAACACTGAAGCTTTCTTT. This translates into CTSSLVADQNTEAFF.

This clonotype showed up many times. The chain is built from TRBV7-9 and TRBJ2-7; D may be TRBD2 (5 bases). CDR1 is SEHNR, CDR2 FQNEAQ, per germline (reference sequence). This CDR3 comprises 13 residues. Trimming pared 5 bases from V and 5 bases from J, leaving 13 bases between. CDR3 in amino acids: CASSVSSGNEQYF. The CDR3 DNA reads TGTGCCAGCAGCGTGTCATCGGGGAACGAGCAGTACTTC.

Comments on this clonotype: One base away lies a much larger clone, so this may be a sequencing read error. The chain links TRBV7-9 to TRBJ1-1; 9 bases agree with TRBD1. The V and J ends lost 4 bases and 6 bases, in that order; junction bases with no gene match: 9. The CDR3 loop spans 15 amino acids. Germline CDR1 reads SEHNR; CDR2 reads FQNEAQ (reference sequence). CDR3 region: CASSWRDRAGSEAFF. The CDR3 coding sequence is TGTGCCAGCAGCTGGCGGGACAGGGCCGGCTCTGAAGCTTTCTTT.

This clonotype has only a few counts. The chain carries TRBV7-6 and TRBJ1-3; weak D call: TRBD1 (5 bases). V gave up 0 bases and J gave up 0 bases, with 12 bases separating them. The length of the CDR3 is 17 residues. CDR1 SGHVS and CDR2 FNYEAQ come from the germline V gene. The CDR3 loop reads CASSLAPGRSSGNTIYF. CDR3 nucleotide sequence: TGTGCCAGCAGCTTAGCCCCGGGACGGTCCTCTGGAAACACCATATATTTT.

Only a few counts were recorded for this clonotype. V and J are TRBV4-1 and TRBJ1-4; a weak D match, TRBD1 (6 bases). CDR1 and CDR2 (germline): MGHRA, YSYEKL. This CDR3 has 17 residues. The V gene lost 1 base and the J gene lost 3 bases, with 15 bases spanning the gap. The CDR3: CASSQGGRGGANEKLFF. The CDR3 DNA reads TGCGCCAGCAGCCAAGGGGGGCGCGGGGGGGCTAATGAAAAACTGTTTTTT.

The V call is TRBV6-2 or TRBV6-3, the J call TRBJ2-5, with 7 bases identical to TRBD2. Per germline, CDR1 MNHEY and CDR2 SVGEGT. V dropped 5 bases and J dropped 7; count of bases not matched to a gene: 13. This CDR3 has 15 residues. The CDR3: CASSNQRREYGTQYF. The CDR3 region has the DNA TGTGCCAGCAGTAATCAACGGCGGGAGTATGGGACCCAGTACTTC.

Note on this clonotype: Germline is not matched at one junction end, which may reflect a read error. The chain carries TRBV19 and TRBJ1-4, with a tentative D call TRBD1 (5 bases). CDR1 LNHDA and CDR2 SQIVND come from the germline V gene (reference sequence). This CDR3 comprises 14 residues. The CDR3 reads CANSIREPAEKLFF. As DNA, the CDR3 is TGTGCCAATAGTATCAGGGAGCCAGCGGAAAAACTGTTTTTT.

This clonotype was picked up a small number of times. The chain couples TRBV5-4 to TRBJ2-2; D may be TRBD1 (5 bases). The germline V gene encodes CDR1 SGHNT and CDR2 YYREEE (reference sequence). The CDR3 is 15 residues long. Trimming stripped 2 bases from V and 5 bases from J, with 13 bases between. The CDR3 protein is CASSFGRVGTGELFF. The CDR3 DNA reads TGTGCCAGCAGCTTTGGCAGGGTCGGTACCGGGGAGCTGTTTTTT.

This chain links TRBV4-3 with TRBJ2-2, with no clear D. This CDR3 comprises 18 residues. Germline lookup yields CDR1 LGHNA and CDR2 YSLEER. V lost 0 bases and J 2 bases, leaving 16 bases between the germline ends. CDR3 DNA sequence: TGCGCCAGCAGCCAAGATTCGGTCGCCAGCCTAAACACCGGGGAGCTGTTTTTT. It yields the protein CASSQDSVASLNTGELFF.

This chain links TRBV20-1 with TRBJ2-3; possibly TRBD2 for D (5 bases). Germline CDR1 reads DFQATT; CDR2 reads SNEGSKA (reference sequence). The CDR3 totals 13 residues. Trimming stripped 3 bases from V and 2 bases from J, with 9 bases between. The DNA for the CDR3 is TGCAGTGCTAGGTCGGGATACACAGATACGCAGTATTTT. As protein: CSARSGYTDTQYF.